This T cell receptor (beta chain) originates from a study of blood T cell repertoires in COVID-19. Methods used by the authors: For nucleated cells, counts were estimated from reference gene primer amplification. The protocol was immunoSEQ multiplex PCR, while the TCRdb copy is restricted to in-frame clones and leaves out a portion. The DNA was the basis for D and trimming; V, J and clone size are from that table. The data hold about 410,000 clones, with around 91% observed a single time. Seattle patient enrollment occurred during active infection, with longitudinal follow-up thereafter. Trimming cost V 10 bases and J 8 bases, with 20 bases left between them. This CDR3 is built from 13 residues. The V gene's germline CDR1 is MDHEN and CDR2 SYDVKM.

V and J are TRBV28 and TRBJ1-2; tentatively, D is TRBD1 (5 bases). The source is a woman aged 40 to 49 with COVID-19, enrolled during active disease. Sequenced material: peripheral blood. The CDR3 DNA is TGTGCCATAACTCCCCGGAAGGGGAGGGGCTACACCTTC. This gives the protein CAITPRKGRGYTF.